This T cell receptor beta chain was captured by sequencing in a study of early T cells in non-severe SARS-CoV-2 infection. At the level of the study: Chains were not paired, and sequencing was done on bulk RNA from unsorted whole blood.

Study-level findings and limits: Lookups in VDJdb leaned toward anti-spike CD8 responses and missed private and CD4 specificities.

This clonotype is a singleton in its sample. Its specificity is unknown. A read error is possible here, since a much larger clone lies one base away. Germline values: CDR1 MNHEY, CDR2 SVGEGT. This CDR3 spans 14 amino acids. Individual cDNA molecules received unique molecular identifiers during library preparation. TCRdb independently ran MiXCR on the 5' RACE reads; one entry per CDR3 protein. The sample lists 90,000 to 120,000 distinct CDR3 sequences; over 8.5% were seen once. The sequence was obtained from an adult who was a healthcare worker with PCR-confirmed SARS-CoV-2 infection or an uninfected control (not recorded which). The sequenced material came from whole blood. This chain links TRBV6-2 or TRBV6-3 with TRBJ2-5; 7 bases are shared with TRBD1. The CDR3: CAGSYGTAQETQYF. In DNA, the CDR3 is TGTGCCGGCAGTTACGGGACAGCCCAAGAGACCCAGTACTTC.